This T cell receptor beta chain was sequenced in a study of T cell clonality in common variable immunodeficiency. V was pared by 6 bases and J by 4 bases, with 14 bases of the junction left unmatched. The germline V gene has CDR1 MGHRA and CDR2 YSYEKL. The CDR3 loop spans 17 amino acids. This clone was counted many times. Its target is unknown. Sequencing ends 3 residues short of the CDR3 end; the germline J gene provides the rest. TCRdb's copy holds only in-frame clones and misses some; the assay was immunoSEQ multiplex PCR. The profile covers under 40,000 clones, none occurring a single time. Study-wide results and caveats: Compared with controls, CVID subjects had fewer shared TCRbeta clones.

Both groups were predominantly of Caucasian heritage. This chain joins TRBV4-1 and TRBJ2-1; the match to TRBD1 covers 8 bases. What was sequenced was peripheral blood mononuclear cells. This TCR came from a person aged 18 to 75 in good health. The CDR3 loop reads CASRLEPGQVIYNEQFF. The CDR3 bases that were read are TGCGCCAGCAGGCTCGAGCCGGGACAGGTCATATACAATGAG.